This is a list of T cell receptor beta chains from one sample in a study of blood T cell repertoires in COVID-19. Generated by immunoSEQ multiplex PCR, the TCRdb table keeps only in-frame clones and is missing some. The sample contains around 130,000 clones, 65% to 80% of which appear only once. What was sequenced was peripheral blood. The receptors stem from a man aged 45-60 years with acute or convalescent COVID-19. Each CDR3 is given with its conserved first and last residue. Fields, in order: CDR3 DNA, CDR3 protein, clone size, J gene, V gene, D gene. D genes are given only for firm matches. A row's size may be missing; if present it is once, few, many or a size class.

cdr3_nt: TGTGCCAGCAGCGCTACAGGGGGCTATGGCTACACCTTC
cdr3_aa: CASSATGGYGYTF
clone_size: -
j_call: TRBJ1-2
v_call: TRBV9
d_call: TRBD1

cdr3_nt: TGTGCCAGCAGCCTCCTGCGGGACTGGACCTACGAGCAGTACTTC
cdr3_aa: CASSLLRDWTYEQYF
clone_size: few
j_call: TRBJ2-7
v_call: TRBV7-9
d_call: -

cdr3_nt: TGTGCCAGCAGTCCACAGAGCAATCAGCCCCAGCATTTT
cdr3_aa: CASSPQSNQPQHF
clone_size: -
j_call: TRBJ1-5
v_call: TRBV12-3/TRBV12-4
d_call: -

cdr3_nt: TGTGCCTGGAAGGAGGGGGGGGAGACCCAGTACTTC
cdr3_aa: CAWKEGGETQYF
clone_size: -
j_call: TRBJ2-5
v_call: TRBV30
d_call: -

cdr3_nt: TGTGCCACCACAATGAGACAGAGCTCCTACGAGCAGTACTTC
cdr3_aa: CATTMRQSSYEQYF
clone_size: -
j_call: TRBJ2-7
v_call: TRBV2
d_call: -

cdr3_nt: TGTGCCACCAGTGACAGGGGACGGGGCACTGAAGCTTTCTTT
cdr3_aa: CATSDRGRGTEAFF
clone_size: few
j_call: TRBJ1-1
v_call: TRBV24-1
d_call: -

cdr3_nt: TGTGCCAGTGGGAGGTACACTGAAGCTTTCTTT
cdr3_aa: CASGRYTEAFF
clone_size: -
j_call: TRBJ1-1
v_call: TRBV19
d_call: -

cdr3_nt: TGTGCCAGCAGCCTAAAACCCCTAGCGGGCACAGATACGCAGTATTTT
cdr3_aa: CASSLKPLAGTDTQYF
clone_size: once
j_call: TRBJ2-3
v_call: TRBV13
d_call: TRBD2

cdr3_nt: TGTGCCTGGACCGGACAGTGGGTTCGGACAGATACGCAGTATTTT
cdr3_aa: CAWTGQWVRTDTQYF
clone_size: -
j_call: TRBJ2-3
v_call: TRBV30
d_call: -

cdr3_nt: TGTGCCAGCAGTTACGCGGGACTAGCGCGGGAGCAGTACTTC
cdr3_aa: CASSYAGLAREQYF
clone_size: few
j_call: TRBJ2-7
v_call: TRBV6-5
d_call: TRBD2

cdr3_nt: TGTGCCAGTAGCGCAGCTAGCAATGAGCAGTTCTTC
cdr3_aa: CASSAASNEQFF
clone_size: -
j_call: TRBJ2-1
v_call: TRBV19
d_call: -

cdr3_nt: TGCAGCGCCTACAGGGAGTCCTATAATTCACCCCTCCACTTT
cdr3_aa: CSAYRESYNSPLHF
clone_size: medium-sized
j_call: TRBJ1-6
v_call: TRBV29-1
d_call: -

cdr3_nt: TGCAGCGTTTTTGAGACAGGGTTATCCGGGGAGCTGTTTTTT
cdr3_aa: CSVFETGLSGELFF
clone_size: -
j_call: TRBJ2-2
v_call: TRBV29-1
d_call: TRBD1

cdr3_nt: TGTGCCAGCAGCCGGACTAGCGGGGGGGTGAGCACAGATACGCAGTATTTT
cdr3_aa: CASSRTSGGVSTDTQYF
clone_size: -
j_call: TRBJ2-3
v_call: TRBV3-1/TRBV3-2
d_call: TRBD2

cdr3_nt: TGTGCCAGTAGTATCACTAGCGGGGGCACCGGGGAGCTGTTTTTT
cdr3_aa: CASSITSGGTGELFF
clone_size: -
j_call: TRBJ2-2
v_call: TRBV19
d_call: TRBD2

cdr3_nt: TGTGCCAGCAGGAGAGGACAGGGGGCCAACGTCCTGACTTTC
cdr3_aa: CASRRGQGANVLTF
clone_size: -
j_call: TRBJ2-6
v_call: TRBV6-5
d_call: -

cdr3_nt: TGTGCCAGTAGTATAGGTACAGACACTGAAGCTTTCTTT
cdr3_aa: CASSIGTDTEAFF
clone_size: -
j_call: TRBJ1-1
v_call: TRBV19
d_call: -

cdr3_nt: TGTGCCATCAGTGAGTCCGGACAGTTAGGGGGTCAGCCCCAGCATTTT
cdr3_aa: CAISESGQLGGQPQHF
clone_size: -
j_call: TRBJ1-5
v_call: TRBV10-3
d_call: -

cdr3_nt: TGTGCCAGCAGTGAAGCGCTTCAGGGGGATACGCAGTATTTT
cdr3_aa: CASSEALQGDTQYF
clone_size: -
j_call: TRBJ2-3
v_call: TRBV2
d_call: -

cdr3_nt: TGCAGCGTTGAGGTCCTGGGCCGAGACTATGGCTACACCTTC
cdr3_aa: CSVEVLGRDYGYTF
clone_size: -
j_call: TRBJ1-2
v_call: TRBV29-1
d_call: -

cdr3_nt: TGTGCCAGCAACGGGGTCGGTCAGCCCCAGCATTTT
cdr3_aa: CASNGVGQPQHF
clone_size: -
j_call: TRBJ1-5
v_call: TRBV6-5
d_call: -

cdr3_nt: TGCAGCGTTGCCCGGGGTGGTTCTGAAGCTTTCTTT
cdr3_aa: CSVARGGSEAFF
clone_size: -
j_call: TRBJ1-1
v_call: TRBV29-1
d_call: -

cdr3_nt: TGTGCCAGCAGGCAGGACAGCCAATTTTTGGGGTGTACCTTC
cdr3_aa: CASRQDSQFLGCTF
clone_size: -
j_call: TRBJ1-2
v_call: TRBV2
d_call: -

cdr3_nt: TGTGCCAGTAGTACCCGGACAGGTTTCATGAACACTGAAGCTTTCTTT
cdr3_aa: CASSTRTGFMNTEAFF
clone_size: once
j_call: TRBJ1-1
v_call: TRBV19
d_call: TRBD1

cdr3_nt: TGTGCCAGCAGTCCTAAAGAGACCCAGTACTTC
cdr3_aa: CASSPKETQYF
clone_size: -
j_call: TRBJ2-5
v_call: TRBV28
d_call: -

cdr3_nt: TGCAGTGCTAGTAAGGGCCCCACGCGGGGCACTGAAGCTTTCTTT
cdr3_aa: CSASKGPTRGTEAFF
clone_size: -
j_call: TRBJ1-1
v_call: TRBV20-1
d_call: -

cdr3_nt: TGTGCCAGCAGTTTAAATTGGGGGGAGAATCAGCCCCAGCATTTT
cdr3_aa: CASSLNWGENQPQHF
clone_size: -
j_call: TRBJ1-5
v_call: TRBV28
d_call: -

cdr3_nt: TGTGCCTGGAGTAACAGGGGTAATTCACCCCTCCACTTT
cdr3_aa: CAWSNRGNSPLHF
clone_size: -
j_call: TRBJ1-6
v_call: TRBV30
d_call: TRBD1

cdr3_nt: TGTGCCAGCAGTTACTCGGCGGCCTATGGCTACACCTTC
cdr3_aa: CASSYSAAYGYTF
clone_size: -
j_call: TRBJ1-2
v_call: TRBV6-6
d_call: -

cdr3_nt: TGTGCCAGCAGAGCAACCGCCGGGGGGGGAGATGGCAATCAGCCCCAGCATTTT
cdr3_aa: CASRATAGGGDGNQPQHF
clone_size: few
j_call: TRBJ1-5
v_call: TRBV2
d_call: -

cdr3_nt: TGTGCCAGCAGTGCAGGGGGAGGATCACCCCTCCACTTT
cdr3_aa: CASSAGGGSPLHF
clone_size: -
j_call: TRBJ1-6
v_call: TRBV2
d_call: TRBD1